The clone carrying this TCR beta chain was recorded a few times. Its target is not known. The data stem from a study of CD8 T cell repertoires and HIV-1 epitope variants. Study-wide context: Separate wells received one of Twenty-five Gag or Nef variant peptides.

Per the germline V gene, CDR1 is MRHNA and CDR2 is SNTAGT. This CDR3 is built from 15 residues. Trimming cost V 5 bases and J 5 bases; bases outside gene matches: 4. Study results and limitations: Only beta chains were identified, marking proliferation to antigen, not function. Roughly nine antigen-specific TCR beta clonotypes were found; about six seemed cross-reactive to variants.

Assay used: immunoSEQ multiplex PCR; TCRdb lists only in-frame clones, some missing. The sample yields approximately 5,900 clones, about two thirds seen once. The chain carries TRBV6-4 and TRBJ1-5; 12 bases map to TRBD1. The origin of this receptor is a male donor with HIV. The sequenced sample consisted of cultured CD8+ T cells derived from PBMCs. CDR3 residues: CASSHGTGGDQPQHF. The CDR3, as DNA: TGTGCCAGCAGTCACGGGACAGGGGGCGATCAGCCCCAGCATTTT.